Included here is one T cell receptor beta chain sequence, with context. Its antigen remains unidentified. Germline loops: CDR1 MNHEY, CDR2 SVGAGI. The CDR3 covers 12 residues. V was cut by 6 bases and J by 11 bases, with 14 bases left in between. Produced via immunoSEQ multiplex PCR; TCRdb's table is partial and in-frame only. The sample carries 15,000 to 20,000 clones, approximately 82% recorded once. This entry comes from a study of lymphopenia after photon versus proton radiotherapy. Findings and caveats of the study: Post-nadir diversity loss with photons came from oligoclonal expansion, particularly CD8+ Temra cells.

The rearrangement joins TRBV6-5 to TRBJ2-1; D not certain. This sequence was found in a man between 65 and 85 years old with pancreatic cancer. This material consisted of peripheral blood, taken from a patient treated with proton-based radiotherapy. The CDR3 DNA is TGTGCCAGCAGCCCCATTCCGGGCAAGCAGTTCTTC. Encoded protein: CASSPIPGKQFF.